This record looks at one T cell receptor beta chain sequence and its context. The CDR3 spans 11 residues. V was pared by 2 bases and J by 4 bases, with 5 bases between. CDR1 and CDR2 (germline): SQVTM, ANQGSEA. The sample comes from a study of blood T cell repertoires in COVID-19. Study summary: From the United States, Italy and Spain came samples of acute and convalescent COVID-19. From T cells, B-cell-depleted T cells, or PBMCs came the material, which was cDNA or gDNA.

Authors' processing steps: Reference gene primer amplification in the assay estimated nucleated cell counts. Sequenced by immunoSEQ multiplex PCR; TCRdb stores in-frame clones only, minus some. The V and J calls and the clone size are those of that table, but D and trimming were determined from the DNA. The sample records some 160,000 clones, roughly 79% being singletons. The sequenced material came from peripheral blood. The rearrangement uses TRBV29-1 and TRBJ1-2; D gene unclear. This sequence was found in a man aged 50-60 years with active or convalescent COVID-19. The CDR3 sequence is CSVETGYGYTF. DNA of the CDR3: TGCAGCGTTGAAACGGGCTATGGCTACACCTTC.